This T cell receptor (beta chain) was observed in a study of shared clonotypes between healthy human individuals. Study as a whole: Serving as donors were a couple of women and three men, whose ages spanned 18 to 49. Per donor, three plates held CD4 naive cells, three held CD4 memory, two held CD8 naive and one held CD8 memory. General study results and limits: Generation probability values for non-shared clonotypes were lower than those for clonotypes shared by all four donors.

The genomic DNA of each subset was split evenly across several immunoSEQ plates. The method was immunoSEQ multiplex PCR; TCRdb's version includes in-frame clones alone and lacks a portion of them. Of 2 million to 2.5 million clones in the sample, approximately 95% were seen once. Per the germline V gene, CDR1 is SGDLS and CDR2 is YYNGEE. This CDR3 contains 12 residues. The V and J ends lost 3 bases and 2 bases respectively, with 5 bases between them. With respect to this clone: The antigen is not known. The same CDR3 is also encoded by other DNA sequences in this sample.

The sequence was collected from a man in his late teens or twenties in good health. Specimen: naive CD4+ T cells sorted from blood. Stated subset: CD45RA+ positively selected. V is TRBV9 and J is TRBJ2-5; D remains ambiguous. The DNA for the CDR3 is TGTGCCAGCAGCGCCAATCAAGAGACCCAGTACTTC. Residues: CASSANQETQYF.